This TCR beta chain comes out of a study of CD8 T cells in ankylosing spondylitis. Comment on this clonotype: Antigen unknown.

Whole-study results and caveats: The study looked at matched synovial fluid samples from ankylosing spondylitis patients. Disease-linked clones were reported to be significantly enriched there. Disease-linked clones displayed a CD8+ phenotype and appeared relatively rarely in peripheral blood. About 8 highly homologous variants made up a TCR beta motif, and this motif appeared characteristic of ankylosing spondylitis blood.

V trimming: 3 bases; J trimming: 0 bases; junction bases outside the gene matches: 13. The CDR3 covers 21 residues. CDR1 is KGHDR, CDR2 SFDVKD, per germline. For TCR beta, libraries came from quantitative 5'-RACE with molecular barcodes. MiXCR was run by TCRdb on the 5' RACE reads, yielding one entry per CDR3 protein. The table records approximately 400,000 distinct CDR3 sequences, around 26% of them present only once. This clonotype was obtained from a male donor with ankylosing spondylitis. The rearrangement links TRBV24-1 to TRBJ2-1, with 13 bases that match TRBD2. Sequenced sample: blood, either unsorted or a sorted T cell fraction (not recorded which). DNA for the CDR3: TGTGCCACCAGTGATCTCCCCGCCGGGACTAGCGGGACCCGCTCCTACAATGAGCAGTTCTTC. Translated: CATSDLPAGTSGTRSYNEQFF.